The 9 T cell receptor beta chains in this list originate from one sample, sequenced in a study of cytomegalovirus exposure and HLA in healthy donors. PCR primers comprised 60 Vbeta and 13 Jbeta primers. Sequenced by immunoSEQ multiplex PCR; TCRdb stores in-frame clones only, minus some. The top ten clones hold roughly 0.7% of a sample with some 150,000 clones, about 79% of them seen once. Source material: PBMCs. These receptors all come from a male donor in good health and CMV-seronegative.

The gene calls are TRBV7-2 and TRBJ2-2, with a possible D match to TRBD2 (5 bases). Trimming pared 5 bases from V and 5 bases from J, leaving 9 bases between. The CDR3 contains 13 residues. Germline CDR1 SGHTA, CDR2 FQGNSA. The CDR3 nucleotides are TGTGCCAGCAGCCCCCGAGGGACCGGGGAGCTGTTTTTT. The encoded protein is CASSPRGTGELFF. Full variable domain (rest looked up from reference TRBV7-2 and TRBJ2-2): GAGVSQSPSNKVTEKGKDVELRCDPISGHTALYWYRQSLGQGLEFLIYFQGNSAPDKSGLPSDRFSAERTGGSVSTLTIQRTQQEDSAVYLCASSPRGTGELFFGEGSRLTVL.

This clone showed up just once. The V call is TRBV6-1, the J call TRBJ1-5, with D hard to call. The CDR3 is made up of 16 amino acids. Germline CDR1 is MNHNS and CDR2 is SASEGT. V lost 0 bases, J lost 1 base, and 10 bases lay in between. CDR3 protein: CASSEASGGSNQPQHF. Written as DNA, the CDR3 is TGTGCCAGCAGTGAAGCAAGCGGAGGGAGCAATCAGCCCCAGCATTTT.

The chain links TRBV4-1 to TRBJ2-3, with TRBD2 matching over 7 bases. The CDR3 covers 16 residues. Germline assignment: CDR1 MGHRA and CDR2 YSYEKL. V was pared by 1 base and J by 4 bases, with 8 bases of the junction left unmatched. The CDR3 spells CASSQVRGSVSDTQYF. CDR3 nucleotide sequence: TGCGCCAGCAGCCAAGTTCGCGGGAGTGTCTCAGATACGCAGTATTTT.

V gene TRBV5-6 combines with J gene TRBJ1-6; possibly TRBD1 for D (6 bases). The V end lost 0 bases, the J end lost 9 bases, and 13 bases lay between the germline ends. The germline V gene has CDR1 SGHDT and CDR2 YYEEEE. This CDR3 comprises 15 residues. DNA for the CDR3: TGTGCCAGCAGCTTGGGGGGCAGGGGTGCTTCACCCCTCCACTTT. Translating it yields CASSLGGRGASPLHF.

CDR3 in DNA: TGTGCCAGCAGCACGGACAGGGGGCTTGCAGATACGCAGTATTTT. It encodes CASSTDRGLADTQYF. This sequence joins TRBV5-6 and TRBJ2-3; 11 nucleotides line up with TRBD1. Germline CDR1 SGHDT, CDR2 YYEEEE. Trimming cost V 4 bases and J 4 bases; bases outside gene matches: 5. The CDR3 spans 15 residues.

This chain joins TRBV6-5 and TRBJ1-2; 9 nucleotides align to TRBD1. Looked up from germline, CDR1 is MNHEY and CDR2 is SVGAGI. The trim removed 3 bases at V and 5 bases at J, leaving 10 bases unmatched. CDR3 length: 16 residues. CDR3 DNA: TGTGCCAGCAGTTATTCACAGGGGGCAACGGGGTATGGCTACACCTTC. It yields the protein CASSYSQGATGYGYTF.

The gene calls are TRBV9 and TRBJ2-3; the match to TRBD2 covers 8 bases. This CDR3 comprises 16 residues. Trimming removed 4 bases from V and 4 bases from J; junction bases left unmatched: 11. Per germline, CDR1 SGDLS and CDR2 YYNGEE. The CDR3 sequence: CASSWRGAGGADTQYF. In nucleotides, the CDR3 is TGTGCCAGCAGCTGGCGTGGGGCGGGGGGAGCAGATACGCAGTATTTT.

The rearrangement uses TRBV4-3 and TRBJ2-7; 8 positions agree with TRBD1. V was pared by 0 bases and J by 6 bases, with 7 bases of the junction left unmatched. CDR1 LGHNA and CDR2 YSLEER come from the germline V gene. This CDR3 has 15 amino acids. For the CDR3, the DNA is TGCGCCAGCAGCCAAGAAAGGACAGGGCGCAGCGAGCAGTACTTC. It codes for CASSQERTGRSEQYF.

This chain uses TRBV2 with TRBJ2-1, with D maybe TRBD2 (6 bases). V lost 8 bases and J 2 bases, leaving 16 bases between the germline ends. This CDR3 comprises 15 residues. Germline-derived CDR1 and CDR2 are SNHLY and FYNNEI. CDR3 residues: CASEERRGTYNEQFF. In nucleotides, the CDR3 is TGTGCCAGCGAAGAGAGACGGGGGACCTACAATGAGCAGTTCTTC.